These 15 T cell receptor beta chains were all obtained from the same sample, sequenced in a study of T cell responses to AZD1222 COVID-19 vaccine. Libraries were prepared by immunoSEQ multiplex PCR; TCRdb keeps only in-frame clonotypes and omits some of them. Here the sample spans over 55,000 clones, about 80% being singletons. The source was peripheral blood, collected 28 days after the second AZD1222 dose. These receptors were taken from an adult who received the AZD1222 COVID-19 vaccine.

The chain recombines TRBV7-2 with TRBJ2-3; a possible D gene is TRBD2 (5 bases). CDR3 length: 15 amino acids. Germline CDR1 SGHTA, CDR2 FQGNSA. V shed 3 bases and J shed 2 bases, with 12 bases lying between them. The CDR3, as DNA: TGTGCCAGCAGCTTGGACCGGGGATTCACAGATACGCAGTATTTT. Its protein product is CASSLDRGFTDTQYF.

The V call is TRBV5-5, the J call TRBJ1-4; 7 bases align to TRBD1. Germline CDR1 and CDR2: SGHKS and YYEKEE (reference sequence). The CDR3 runs to 15 residues. The V gene end was trimmed by 3 bases and the J gene end by 2 bases; junction bases not matched to a gene: 4. The CDR3 loop reads CASSSQGFTNEKLFF. The CDR3, as DNA: TGTGCCAGCAGCTCACAGGGGTTTACTAATGAAAAACTGTTTTTT.

The J gene is TRBJ2-7, the V gene TRBV18, with 8 bases identical to TRBD2. The J segment lost 2 bases and the V segment lost 3 bases, leaving 6 bases of the junction unmatched. The CDR3 runs to 15 residues. The germline CDR1 and CDR2 sequences are KGHSH and LQKENI. CDR3 protein: CASSPPREGTYEQYF. DNA of the CDR3: TGTGCCAGCTCACCCCCCCGGGAGGGGACCTACGAGCAGTACTTC.

V usage is TRBV19 and J usage is TRBJ1-5; 8 nucleotides agree with TRBD1. This CDR3 is 15 amino acids long. V was pared by 3 bases and J by 3 bases, with 4 bases of the junction left unmatched. The germline CDR1 and CDR2 sequences are LNHDA and SQIVND (reference sequence). The CDR3 spells CASSMGTGDNQPQHF. CDR3 coding DNA: TGTGCCAGTAGTATGGGGACAGGAGACAATCAGCCCCAGCATTTT.

V gene TRBV5-1 combines with J gene TRBJ1-6, with 7 bases aligning to TRBD1. With V trimmed by 3 bases and J by 7 bases, 4 bases remained unmatched. Looked up from germline, CDR1 is SGHRS and CDR2 is YFSETQ. The CDR3 has 14 residues. The CDR3 coding sequence is TGCGCCAGCAGCTCGGGACAGCCCAATTCACCCCTCCACTTT. The encoded protein is CASSSGQPNSPLHF.

The chain has TRBV19 and TRBJ1-2, with 9 bases that match TRBD1. The germline V gene encodes CDR1 LNHDA and CDR2 SQIVND (reference sequence). CDR3 length: 13 residues. V lost 7 bases to trimming and J lost 6 bases; unmatched junction nucleotides: 6. CDR3: CASNTGGADGYTF. The CDR3 nucleotides are TGTGCCAGTAATACAGGGGGCGCAGATGGCTACACCTTC.

The rearrangement links TRBV7-6 to TRBJ2-6; maybe TRBD1 (5 bases). V was shortened by 3 bases and J by 3 bases, with 12 bases between the two germline ends. CDR3 length equals 16 residues. Germline V CDR1 and CDR2: SGHVS, FNYEAQ. Here the CDR3 DNA reads TGTGCCAGCAGCTTGGGGTTAGGGGTTGGGGCCAACGTCCTGACTTTC. This sequence encodes CASSLGLGVGANVLTF.

This clone occurred once. This sequence joins TRBV11-3 and TRBJ2-7; tentative D call: TRBD1 (6 bases). This CDR3 is 16 amino acids long. The V gene's germline CDR1 is SGHNT and CDR2 YENEEA. Trimming cost V 0 bases and J 1 base, with 13 bases left between them. CDR3: CASSLEAGEGSYEQYF. The CDR3 DNA reads as TGTGCCAGCAGCTTAGAGGCAGGGGAAGGGTCCTACGAGCAGTACTTC.

This chain connects TRBV2 to TRBJ2-3; no clear D. This CDR3 is 15 amino acids long. Germline CDR1 and CDR2: SNHLY and FYNNEI. Between the trimmed V and J ends, which lost 3 bases and 2 bases, there was a span of 12 bases. CDR3 coding DNA: TGTGCCAGCAGTGACATTCAGACCTACACAGATACGCAGTATTTT. It encodes CASSDIQTYTDTQYF.

Only one count was recorded for this clone. This sequence joins TRBV18 and TRBJ1-5, with TRBD1 identical over 12 bases. With 5 bases clipped from V and 7 bases from J, the junction kept 12 bases outside the gene matches. Germline V gene sequence: CDR1 KGHSH, CDR2 LQKENI. CDR3 length: 17 amino acids. CDR3 in amino acids: CASSSGTGGATGQPQHF. For the CDR3, the DNA is TGTGCCAGCTCATCCGGGACAGGGGGCGCCACGGGACAGCCCCAGCATTTT.

The rearrangement joins TRBV18 to TRBJ2-6, with D perhaps matching TRBD1 (5 bases). The CDR3 is 18 amino acids. The germline gives CDR1 KGHSH, CDR2 LQKENI. V was cut by 2 bases and J by 1 base, with 15 bases left in between. The CDR3 is CASSPTRVQGSGANVLTF. CDR3 nucleotide sequence: TGTGCCAGCTCACCAACTCGCGTTCAGGGTTCTGGGGCCAACGTCCTGACTTTC.

This clone occurred a few times. The gene calls are TRBV11-2 and TRBJ2-2; D possibly corresponds to TRBD2 (7 bases). This CDR3 is built from 12 residues. Germline values: CDR1 SGHAT, CDR2 FQNNGV. For the CDR3, the DNA is TGTGCGGGGAGGGGGTCGACCGGGGAGCTGTTTTTT. Protein sequence: CAGRGSTGELFF.

The chain carries TRBV7-9 and TRBJ2-1, with TRBD1 matching 8 bases. Trimming took 5 bases from V and 3 from J; bases not matched to a gene: 6. The CDR3 is 15 amino acids. Germline CDR1 reads SEHNR; CDR2 reads FQNEAQ (reference sequence). CDR3 bases: TGTGCCAGCAGCCCCCAGGGGGCTTACTACAATGAGCAGTTCTTC. Its protein product is CASSPQGAYYNEQFF.

V usage is TRBV14 and J usage is TRBJ2-2; D unresolved. Looked up from germline, CDR1 is SGHDN and CDR2 is FVKESK. Trimming left V 1 base short and J 4 bases short, with 7 bases between. The CDR3 sequence is 14 residues long. In DNA, the CDR3 is TGTGCCAGCAGCCAAGTGTCTCGCACCGGGGAGCTGTTTTTT. Protein sequence: CASSQVSRTGELFF.

The CDR3 DNA sequence: TGTGCCAGCAGTTACTCTGGGGTCTCCTACGAGCAGTACTTC. It is translated as CASSYSGVSYEQYF. V usage is TRBV6-5 and J usage is TRBJ2-7; D unclear. From germline, CDR1 is MNHEY and CDR2 SVGAGI. This CDR3 comprises 14 residues. Between the trimmed V and J ends, which lost 0 bases and 0 bases, there was a span of 6 bases.